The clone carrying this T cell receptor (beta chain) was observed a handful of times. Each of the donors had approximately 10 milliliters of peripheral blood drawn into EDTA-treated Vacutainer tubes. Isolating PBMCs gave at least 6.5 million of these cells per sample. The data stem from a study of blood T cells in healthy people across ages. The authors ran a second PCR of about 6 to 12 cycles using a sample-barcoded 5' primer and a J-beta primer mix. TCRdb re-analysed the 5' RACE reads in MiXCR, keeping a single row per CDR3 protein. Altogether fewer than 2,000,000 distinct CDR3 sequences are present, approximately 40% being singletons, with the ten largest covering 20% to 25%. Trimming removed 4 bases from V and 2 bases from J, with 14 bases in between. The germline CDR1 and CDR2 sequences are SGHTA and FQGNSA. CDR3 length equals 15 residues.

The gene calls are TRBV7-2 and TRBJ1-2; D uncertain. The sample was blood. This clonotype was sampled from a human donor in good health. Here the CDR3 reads CASSSYSKGNYGYTF. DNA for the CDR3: TGTGCCAGCAGCTCCTACTCTAAAGGCAACTATGGCTACACCTTC.